These 18 T cell receptor beta chains share one sample of origin, sequenced in a study of blood T cell dynamics during melanoma immunotherapy. Time point defined: pre-treatment baseline. Repertoires were generated with immunoSEQ multiplex PCR, while TCRdb's copy carries only in-frame clones and drops some. Of 10,000 or so clones detected, about 87% appear once; the ten largest clones hold over 9%. The specimen was blood, collected from a patient treated with checkpoint blockade. The receptors were sampled from a human donor with melanoma.

The rearrangement links TRBV5-1 to TRBJ2-3; 14 positions agree with TRBD2. With V trimmed by 3 bases and J by 3 bases, 3 bases remained unmatched. The length of the CDR3 is 16 residues. The germline gives CDR1 SGHRS, CDR2 YFSETQ. The CDR3 bases are TGCGCCAGCAGCTGGGGACTAGCGGGAGAAACAGATACGCAGTATTTT. Translation gives CASSWGLAGETDTQYF.

The rearrangement links TRBV5-6 to TRBJ1-2; 10 bases agree with TRBD1. This CDR3 region has 14 residues. The J segment lost 3 bases and the V segment lost 7 bases, leaving 6 bases of the junction unmatched. CDR1 is SGHDT and CDR2 is YYEEEE in the germline V gene. The CDR3 region has the DNA TGTGCCAGCGCCCCGGGACAGGGGTACTATGGCTACACCTTC. Protein sequence: CASAPGQGYYGYTF.

The chain combines TRBV19 with TRBJ2-1; TRBD2 is a possible D gene (5 bases). The CDR3 length is 12 residues. Germline-derived CDR1 and CDR2 are LNHDA and SQIVND (reference sequence). V lost 6 bases and J lost 12, with 15 bases in between. In DNA form, the CDR3 reads TGTGCCAGTAGGGACTGGGATAGTCCGCAGTTCTTC. Translating it yields CASRDWDSPQFF.

V gene TRBV6-1 combines with J gene TRBJ2-3, with TRBD2 matching over 9 bases. Trimming at V came to 6 bases and at J to 5 bases, leaving 9 bases not matched to a gene. Germline CDR1 and CDR2: MNHNS and SASEGT. The CDR3 contains 15 residues. CDR3 DNA: TGTGCCAGCAGCAGTAGCGGGAGAGGAGGAGATACGCAGTATTTT. It codes for CASSSSGRGGDTQYF.

This clone has a single count. The chain is built from TRBV5-1 and TRBJ2-5; 8 bases match TRBD1. Looked up from germline, CDR1 is SGHRS and CDR2 is YFSETQ. The CDR3 extends over 18 amino acids. V shed 3 bases and J 5 bases; nucleotides not matched to a gene: 18. The CDR3 nucleotides read TGCGCCAGCAGCTCTCTACGCACTTGGACAGGGTTGAAGGAGACCCAGTACTTC. Its translation is CASSSLRTWTGLKETQYF.

This clone was seen a few times. V usage is TRBV5-1 and J usage is TRBJ1-2; the D is unclear. V lost 4 bases, J lost 2 bases, and 12 bases lay in between. Germline assignment: CDR1 SGHRS and CDR2 YFSETQ. The CDR3 is 14 residues long. The CDR3 nucleotides are TGCGCCAGCAGCCCCGGAAGTGTGAACTATGGCTACACCTTC. Translated: CASSPGSVNYGYTF.

The chain uses TRBV6-5 and TRBJ1-3; no firm D call. Between the trimmed V and J ends, which lost 2 bases and 0 bases, there was a span of 5 bases. The CDR3 spans 14 residues. From germline, CDR1 is MNHEY and CDR2 SVGAGI. CDR3 coding DNA: TGTGCCAGCAGTTACGGGTACTCTGGAAACACCATATATTTT. Translation gives CASSYGYSGNTIYF.

The genes are TRBV11-2 and TRBJ1-2; TRBD1 might be the D (5 bases). Trimming removed 3 bases at V and 6 bases at J, with 11 bases between. The CDR3 has 13 amino acids. Per the germline V gene, CDR1 is SGHAT and CDR2 is FQNNGV. The CDR3 reads CASSLTERDGYTF. The CDR3 coding sequence is TGTGCCAGCAGCTTGACAGAGCGCGATGGCTACACCTTC.

This chain joins TRBV5-1 and TRBJ1-1; a weak D match, TRBD1 (6 bases). V lost 0 bases to trimming and J lost 1 base, with 16 bases between them. CDR1 SGHRS and CDR2 YFSETQ come from the germline V gene. The CDR3 consists of 17 residues. Here the CDR3 reads CASSLVSGGRGNTEAFF. The CDR3 DNA follows: TGCGCCAGCAGCTTGGTGAGCGGGGGGCGAGGGAACACTGAAGCTTTCTTT.

The chain carries TRBV4-2 and TRBJ1-2; TRBD1 might be the D (6 bases). The CDR3 has 16 residues. Per the germline V gene, CDR1 is LGHNA and CDR2 is YNFKEQ. Between the trimmed V and J ends, which lost 1 base and 4 bases, there was a span of 16 bases. The CDR3 here is CASSQGKGGRGYGYTF. The DNA for the CDR3 is TGTGCCAGCAGCCAAGGAAAGGGGGGGCGCGGCTATGGCTACACCTTC.

The genes are TRBV9 and TRBJ1-6; unclear D gene. V lost 3 bases and J 2 bases, leaving 9 bases between the germline ends. There are 15 residues in the CDR3. The germline CDR1 and CDR2 sequences are SGDLS and YYNGEE. The CDR3 nucleotides read TGTGCCAGCAGCGCCTCCGGGACCTATAATTCACCCCTCCACTTT. Translated: CASSASGTYNSPLHF.

V gene TRBV5-1 combines with J gene TRBJ2-5; 10 positions match TRBD2. Germline V gene sequence: CDR1 SGHRS, CDR2 YFSETQ. The length of the CDR3 is 15 residues. The V gene end was trimmed by 0 bases and the J gene end by 2 bases; junction bases not matched to a gene: 1. For the CDR3, the DNA is TGCGCCAGCAGCTTGGTAGCGGGGGGACAAGAGACCCAGTACTTC. It translates to CASSLVAGGQETQYF.

CDR3 loop: CASSVQVSVGTANYGYTF. The CDR3 bases are TGTGCCAGCAGTGTGCAGGTTTCGGTGGGGACAGCTAACTATGGCTACACCTTC. J is TRBJ1-2 and V is TRBV6-1; 7 nucleotides line up with TRBD1. The V and J ends lost 4 bases and 0 bases, in that order; junction bases with no gene match: 14. The CDR3 is 18 residues long. Germline V CDR1 and CDR2: MNHNS, SASEGT.

The chain carries TRBV30 and TRBJ1-1; D gene ambiguous. The CDR3 covers 13 residues. Between the trimmed V and J ends, which lost 3 bases and 3 bases, there was a span of 11 bases. The germline CDR1 and CDR2 sequences are GTSNPN and SVGIG (reference sequence). The CDR3 reads CAWRRIRDTEAFF. The CDR3 DNA reads as TGTGCCTGGAGACGGATCCGAGACACTGAAGCTTTCTTT.

The chain recombines TRBV7-8 with TRBJ2-5; 7 bases are a match to TRBD2. With 0 bases clipped from V and 4 bases from J, the junction kept 2 bases outside the gene matches. CDR1 is SGHVS, CDR2 FQNEAQ, per germline. This CDR3 has 14 amino acids. CDR3 sequence (DNA): TGTGCCAGCAGCTTAGCGGGGGGGAGAGAGACCCAGTACTTC. Translation gives CASSLAGGRETQYF.

The gene calls are TRBV29-1 and TRBJ1-6, with 7 positions matching TRBD1. The CDR3 contains 13 residues. Germline V gene data show CDR1 as SQVTM and CDR2 as ANQGSEA. The V segment lost 6 bases and the J segment 6 bases; nucleotides outside the gene matches: 5. Here the CDR3 DNA reads TGCAGCGTCGGACCAGGGGGTAATTCACCCCTCCACTTT. This encodes CSVGPGGNSPLHF.

The chain couples TRBV19 to TRBJ1-2; D is uncertain. Germline V CDR1 and CDR2: LNHDA, SQIVND (reference sequence). Trimming removed 3 bases from V and 1 base from J, with 9 bases in between. The CDR3 length is 14 residues. CDR3 coding DNA: TGTGCCAGTAGTATCGCGTCAGTTAACTATGGCTACACCTTC. Protein product: CASSIASVNYGYTF.

The chain links TRBV9 to TRBJ2-3; D is unresolved. The V gene lost 0 bases and the J gene lost 3 bases, with 5 bases spanning the gap. This CDR3 has 13 residues. The germline CDR1 and CDR2 sequences are SGDLS and YYNGEE. The CDR3 spells CASSVARTDTQYF. The CDR3 nucleotides read TGTGCCAGCAGCGTAGCAAGGACAGATACGCAGTATTTT.